The 3 T cell receptor beta chains presented below share a single source sample, sequenced in a study of blood T cell repertoires in COVID-19. Here immunoSEQ multiplex PCR was the method, and the copy in TCRdb shows in-frame clones only, minus some. This table has 70,000 to 75,000 clones, roughly 79% appearing once. The source material was peripheral blood. The receptors come from a woman in her 70s with acute or convalescent COVID-19.

V is TRBV27 and J is TRBJ1-1; a weak D match, TRBD1 (5 bases). The V end lost 8 bases, the J end lost 1 base, and 11 bases lay between the germline ends. The germline V gene encodes CDR1 MNHEY and CDR2 SMNVEV (reference sequence). The CDR3 consists of 13 residues. CDR3 sequence: CASGGTPNTEAFF. CDR3 sequence (DNA): TGTGCCAGCGGGGGGACGCCGAACACTGAAGCTTTCTTT.

The chain employs TRBV19 and TRBJ2-5; D remains ambiguous. The CDR3 is 14 residues long. V was clipped by 1 base and J by 5 bases, with 11 bases between them. Germline CDR1 and CDR2: LNHDA and SQIVND (reference sequence). CDR3 sequence (DNA): TGTGCCAGTAGTATAGTTTCTAGACCGGAGACCCAGTACTTC. Its protein is CASSIVSRPETQYF.

The chain has TRBV25-1 and TRBJ2-1; D might be TRBD2 (5 bases). V dropped 7 bases and J dropped 9 bases, with 13 bases sitting between them. This CDR3 region has 12 residues. Germline lookup yields CDR1 MGHDK and CDR2 SYGVNS. The CDR3 DNA reads as TGTGCCAGCACCGGGGTACAATCTGAGCAGTTCTTC. Its translation: CASTGVQSEQFF.